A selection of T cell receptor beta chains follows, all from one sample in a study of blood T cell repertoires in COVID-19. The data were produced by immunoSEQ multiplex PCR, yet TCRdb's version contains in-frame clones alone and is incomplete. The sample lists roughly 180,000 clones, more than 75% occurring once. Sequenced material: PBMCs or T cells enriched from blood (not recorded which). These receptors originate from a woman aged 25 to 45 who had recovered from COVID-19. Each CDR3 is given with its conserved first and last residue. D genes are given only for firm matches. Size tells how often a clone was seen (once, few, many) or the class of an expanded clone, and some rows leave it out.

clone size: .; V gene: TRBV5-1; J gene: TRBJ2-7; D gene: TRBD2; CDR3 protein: CASRITGTTTYEQYF; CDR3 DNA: TGCGCCAGCAGAATAACCGGGACTACCACCTACGAGCAGTACTTC
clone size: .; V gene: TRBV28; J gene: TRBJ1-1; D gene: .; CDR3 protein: CASSNNRVTEAFF; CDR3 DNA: TGTGCCAGCAGTAACAACAGGGTCACTGAAGCTTTCTTT
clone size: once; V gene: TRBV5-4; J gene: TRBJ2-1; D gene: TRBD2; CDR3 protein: CASSLGGSGVYNEQFF; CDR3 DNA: TGTGCCAGCAGCTTGGGGGGTAGCGGGGTTTACAATGAGCAGTTCTTC
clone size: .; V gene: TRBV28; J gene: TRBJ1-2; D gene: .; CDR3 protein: CASSPTTLGTSTNYGYTF; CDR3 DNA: TGTGCCAGCAGTCCAACTACCCTTGGGACATCCACTAACTATGGCTACACCTTC
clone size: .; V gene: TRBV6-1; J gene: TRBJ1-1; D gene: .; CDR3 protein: CASSETILSTNTEAFF; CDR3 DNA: TGTGCCAGCAGTGAAACGATCCTTTCTACGAACACTGAAGCTTTCTTT
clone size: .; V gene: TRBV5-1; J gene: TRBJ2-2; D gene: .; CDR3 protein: CASSLEQSGELFF; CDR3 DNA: TGCGCCAGCAGCTTGGAGCAAAGCGGGGAGCTGTTTTTT
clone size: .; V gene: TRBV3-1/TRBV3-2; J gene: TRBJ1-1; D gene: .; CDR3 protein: CASSQLKNTEAFF; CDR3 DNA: TGTGCCAGCAGCCAATTAAAGAACACTGAAGCTTTCTTT
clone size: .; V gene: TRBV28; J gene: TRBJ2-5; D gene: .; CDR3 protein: CASSPQGRVIGETQYF; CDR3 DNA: TGTGCCAGCAGCCCTCAAGGCAGGGTAATTGGAGAGACCCAGTACTTC
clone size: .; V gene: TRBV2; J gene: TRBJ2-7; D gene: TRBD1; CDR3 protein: CASRGQATYEQYF; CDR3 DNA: TGTGCCAGCAGGGGACAGGCTACCTACGAGCAGTACTTC
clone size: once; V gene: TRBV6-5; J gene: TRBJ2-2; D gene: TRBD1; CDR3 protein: CASSLAQGVGELFF; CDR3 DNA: TGTGCCAGCAGCCTTGCCCAGGGGGTTGGGGAGCTGTTTTTT
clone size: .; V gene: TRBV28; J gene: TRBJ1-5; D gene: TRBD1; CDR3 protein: CASRHPDRENQPQHF; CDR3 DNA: TGTGCCAGCAGACATCCCGACAGGGAGAATCAGCCCCAGCATTTT
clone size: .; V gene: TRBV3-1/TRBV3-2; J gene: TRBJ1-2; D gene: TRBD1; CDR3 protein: CASSQTSTGVGYGYTF; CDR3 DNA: TGTGCCAGCAGCCAAACTTCGACAGGGGTGGGCTATGGCTACACCTTC
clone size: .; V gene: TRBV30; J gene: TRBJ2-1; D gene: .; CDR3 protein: CAWSGERSYNEQFF; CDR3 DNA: TGTGCCTGGAGTGGTGAGCGGAGCTACAATGAGCAGTTCTTC
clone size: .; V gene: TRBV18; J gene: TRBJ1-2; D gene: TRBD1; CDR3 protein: CASSPIVHRGFYGYTF; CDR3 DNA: TGTGCCAGCTCTCCCATAGTCCACAGGGGGTTCTATGGCTACACCTTC
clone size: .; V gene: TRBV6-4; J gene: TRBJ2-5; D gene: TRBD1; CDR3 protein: CASSEWDRQETQYF; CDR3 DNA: TGTGCCAGCAGTGAATGGGACAGACAAGAGACCCAGTACTTC
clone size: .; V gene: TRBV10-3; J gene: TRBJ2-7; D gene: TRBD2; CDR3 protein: CAISPSGSMDEQYF; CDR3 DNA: TGTGCCATCAGCCCTAGCGGGAGTATGGACGAGCAGTACTTC
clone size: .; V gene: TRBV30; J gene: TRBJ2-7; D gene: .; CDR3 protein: CAWSPSEYEQYF; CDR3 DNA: TGTGCCTGGTCCCCTAGCGAATACGAGCAGTACTTC
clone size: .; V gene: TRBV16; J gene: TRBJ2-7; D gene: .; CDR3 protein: CASSQSFGGREQYF; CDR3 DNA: TGTGCCAGCAGCCAATCATTTGGAGGGCGGGAGCAGTACTTC
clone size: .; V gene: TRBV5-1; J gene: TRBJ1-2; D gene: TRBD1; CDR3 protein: CASSLTVDRIYGYTF; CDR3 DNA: TGCGCCAGCAGCCTCACTGTGGACAGGATCTATGGCTACACCTTC
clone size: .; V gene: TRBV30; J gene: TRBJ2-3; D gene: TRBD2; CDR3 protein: CAWRISGADTQYF; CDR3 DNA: TGTGCCTGGAGGATTAGCGGGGCAGATACGCAGTATTTT
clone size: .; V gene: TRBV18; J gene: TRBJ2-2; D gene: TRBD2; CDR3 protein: CASSPRGLAESNTGELFF; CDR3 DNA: TGTGCCAGCTCACCACGAGGACTAGCGGAATCGAACACCGGGGAGCTGTTTTTT
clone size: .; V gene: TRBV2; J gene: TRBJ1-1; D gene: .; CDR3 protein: CASSPLSTEAFF; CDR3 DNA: TGTGCCAGCAGCCCTCTCAGCACTGAAGCTTTCTTT
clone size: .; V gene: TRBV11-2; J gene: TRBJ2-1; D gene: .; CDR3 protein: CASSLRPSYEQFF; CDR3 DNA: TGTGCCAGCAGCTTACGCCCGAGTTATGAGCAGTTCTTC
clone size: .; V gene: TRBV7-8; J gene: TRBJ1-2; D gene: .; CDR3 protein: CASSLGLLYYGYTF; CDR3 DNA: TGTGCCAGCAGCTTAGGCCTCCTATACTATGGCTACACCTTC
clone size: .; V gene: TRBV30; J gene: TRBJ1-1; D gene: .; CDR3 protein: CAWRGSRAGEAFF; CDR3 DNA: TGTGCCTGGAGGGGATCGAGAGCGGGAGAAGCTTTCTTT
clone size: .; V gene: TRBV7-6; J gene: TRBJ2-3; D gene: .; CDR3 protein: CASSLEGGAGLTDTQYF; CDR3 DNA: TGTGCCAGCAGCCTCGAAGGGGGGGCGGGGCTCACAGATACGCAGTATTTT
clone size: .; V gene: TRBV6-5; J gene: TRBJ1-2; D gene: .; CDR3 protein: CASSYRDSNYGYTF; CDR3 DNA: TGTGCCAGCAGTTATCGAGATTCTAACTATGGCTACACCTTC
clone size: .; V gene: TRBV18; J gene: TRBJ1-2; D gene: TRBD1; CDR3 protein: CASSPGGQGTNYGYTF; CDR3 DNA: TGTGCCAGCTCACCAGGGGGACAGGGAACTAACTATGGCTACACCTTC
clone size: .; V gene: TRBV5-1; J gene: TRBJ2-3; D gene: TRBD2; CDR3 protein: CASNGGASTDTQYF; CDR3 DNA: TGCGCTTCAAACGGGGGGGCTAGCACAGATACGCAGTATTTT
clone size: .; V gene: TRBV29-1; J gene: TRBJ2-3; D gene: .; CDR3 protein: CSARDSSTDTQYF; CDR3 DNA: TGCAGCGCGCGGGACAGCAGCACAGATACGCAGTATTTT
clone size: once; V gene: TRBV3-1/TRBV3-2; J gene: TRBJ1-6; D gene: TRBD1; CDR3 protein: CASSQKTGTSPLHF; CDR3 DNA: TGTGCCAGCAGCCAGAAGACAGGGACTTCACCCCTCCACTTT
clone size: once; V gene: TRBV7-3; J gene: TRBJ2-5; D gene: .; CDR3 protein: CASSLEASSCLKTQYF; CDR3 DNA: TGTGCCAGCAGCTTGGAGGCTAGTTCATGTTTAAAGACCCAGTACTTC
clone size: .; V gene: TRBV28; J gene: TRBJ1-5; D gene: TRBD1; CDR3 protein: CASSLEGTGNQPQHF; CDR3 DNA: TGTGCCAGCAGTTTAGAGGGGACAGGGAATCAGCCCCAGCATTTT
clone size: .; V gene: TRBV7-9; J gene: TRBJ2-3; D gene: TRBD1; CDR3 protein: CASSYLQGTFTDTQYF; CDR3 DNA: TGTGCCAGCAGCTACTTACAGGGGACCTTTACAGATACGCAGTATTTT
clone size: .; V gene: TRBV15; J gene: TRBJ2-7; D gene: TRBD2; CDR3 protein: CATSRGLAGSYEQYF; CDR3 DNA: TGTGCCACCAGCAGGGGACTAGCGGGCTCCTACGAGCAGTACTTC
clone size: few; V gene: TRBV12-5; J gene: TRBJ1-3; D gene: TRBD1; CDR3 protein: CASGLATGTGDSGNTIYF; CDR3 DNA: TGTGCTAGTGGTTTGGCTACCGGGACAGGGGACTCTGGAAACACCATATATTTT
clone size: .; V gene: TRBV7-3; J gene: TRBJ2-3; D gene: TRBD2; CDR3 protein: CASSPLPERGSTDTQYF; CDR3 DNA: TGTGCCAGCAGCCCCCTGCCGGAGCGGGGGTCCACAGATACGCAGTATTTT
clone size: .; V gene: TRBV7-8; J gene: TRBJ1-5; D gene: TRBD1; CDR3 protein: CASSLAQGAVQPQHF; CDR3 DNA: TGTGCCAGCAGCTTAGCCCAGGGGGCTGTTCAGCCCCAGCATTTT
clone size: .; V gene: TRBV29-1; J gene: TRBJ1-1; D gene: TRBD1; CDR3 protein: CSVEATGLNTEAFF; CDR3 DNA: TGCAGCGTTGAAGCGACAGGGTTGAACACTGAAGCTTTCTTT
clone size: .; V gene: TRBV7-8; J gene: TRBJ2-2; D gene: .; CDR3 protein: CASSSPYGTGELFF; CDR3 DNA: TGTGCCAGCAGCTCCCCCTACGGCACCGGGGAGCTGTTTTTT
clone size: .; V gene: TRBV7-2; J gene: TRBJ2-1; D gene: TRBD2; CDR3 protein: CASSLITVAGVYNEQFF; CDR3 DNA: TGTGCCAGCAGCTTAATTACGGTAGCGGGGGTATACAATGAGCAGTTCTTC
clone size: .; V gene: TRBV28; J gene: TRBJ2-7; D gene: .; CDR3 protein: CASSFEGAHPEQYF; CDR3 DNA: TGTGCCAGCAGTTTCGAAGGGGCGCACCCCGAGCAGTACTTC